The rows below give T cell receptor beta chains drawn from one sample of a study of cytomegalovirus exposure and HLA in healthy donors. Repertoires were generated with immunoSEQ multiplex PCR, while TCRdb's copy carries only in-frame clones and drops some. This sample has 60,000 to 85,000 clones; around 94% occur once, and the top ten carry about 1.6%. The sample comprised PBMCs. Receptor source: a man aged 18 to 30 in good health and CMV-seropositive. Each CDR3 is given with its conserved first and last residue. A D gene is named only where the DNA matches it firmly. Part of the rows lack a size; the others show once, few, many or a class for expanded clones.

-	-	TRBV29-1	TRBJ1-2	CSVEWGGARNYGYTF	TGCAGCGTTGAATGGGGGGGGGCTCGGAACTATGGCTACACCTTC
-	-	TRBV5-1	TRBJ2-1	CASSSQHPQRLAVMNEQFF	TGCGCCAGCAGCTCGCAACACCCCCAGCGCCTAGCTGTTATGAATGAGCAGTTCTTC
-	-	TRBV11-3	TRBJ2-2	CASSLEVAGWLFF	TGTGCCAGCAGCTTAGAGGTAGCTGGATGGCTGTTTTTT
TRBD1	-	TRBV28	TRBJ1-4	CASSGGQEAQKLFF	TGTGCCAGCAGTGGGGGACAGGAGGCCCAAAAACTGTTTTTT
TRBD2	-	TRBV7-7	TRBJ2-3	CASSFSGSGTDTQYF	TGTGCTAGCAGCTTTAGCGGGAGCGGCACAGATACGCAGTATTTT
TRBD2	-	TRBV5-4	TRBJ2-4	CASTPGGDKNIQYF	TGTGCCAGCACCCCTGGGGGGGACAAAAACATTCAGTACTTC
-	-	TRBV6-6	TRBJ2-1	CASSYSKGDSYNEQFF	TGTGCCAGCAGTTACTCGAAGGGGGACTCCTACAATGAGCAGTTCTTC
TRBD2	-	TRBV18	TRBJ2-7	CASSPTSGRDEQYF	TGTGCCAGCTCACCAACTAGCGGGAGGGACGAGCAGTACTTC
-	-	TRBV5-5	TRBJ2-1	CASSLVGSYNEQFF	TGTGCCAGCAGCTTGGTCGGTTCCTACAATGAGCAGTTCTTC
-	-	TRBV5-4	TRBJ2-5	CASSAPIETQGETQYF	TGTGCCAGCAGCGCACCGATCGAGACTCAGGGGGAGACCCAGTACTTC
-	-	TRBV27	TRBJ2-2	CASSRTLNTGELFF	TGTGCCAGCAGCCGGACACTCAACACCGGGGAGCTGTTTTTT
-	-	TRBV9	TRBJ1-2	CASSVAGVRGASLAGYTF	TGTGCCAGCAGCGTAGCTGGGGTCAGGGGCGCTTCGCTCGCTGGCTACACCTTC
-	-	TRBV4-2	TRBJ2-1	CASSQETGGLGEQFF	TGTGCCAGCAGCCAAGAAACTGGGGGACTCGGGGAGCAGTTCTTC
TRBD2	-	TRBV5-1	TRBJ2-3	CASSVGLAGRDTDTQYF	TGCGCCAGCAGCGTGGGACTAGCGGGGAGGGACACAGATACGCAGTATTTT
TRBD1	-	TRBV6-6	TRBJ1-2	CASSSDRGTLNYGYTF	TGTGCCAGCAGCTCGGACAGGGGAACTCTTAACTATGGCTACACCTTC
-	-	TRBV6-5	TRBJ2-1	CASSLPGNEQFF	TGTGCCAGCAGTCTGCCGGGCAATGAGCAGTTCTTC
TRBD2	-	TRBV5-6	TRBJ2-7	CASSWGTSGSYEQYF	TGTGCCAGCAGCTGGGGGACTAGCGGCTCCTACGAGCAGTACTTC
TRBD2	-	TRBV29-1	TRBJ2-3	CSVERTSGSTDTQYF	TGCAGCGTTGAACGGACTAGCGGTAGCACAGATACGCAGTATTTT
TRBD2	-	TRBV23-1	TRBJ2-2	CASSQTPLAGLNTGELFF	TGCGCCAGCAGTCAAACCCCACTAGCGGGATTGAACACCGGGGAGCTGTTTTTT
-	-	TRBV15	TRBJ2-2	CATKSAGELFF	TGTGCCACCAAATCTGCCGGGGAGCTGTTTTTT
TRBD1	-	TRBV14	TRBJ2-1	CASSRQGSYNEQFF	TGTGCCAGCAGCCGACAGGGTTCCTACAATGAGCAGTTCTTC
TRBD2	-	TRBV30	TRBJ2-1	CAWSEGLAYNEQFF	TGTGCCTGGTCGGAGGGACTAGCCTACAATGAGCAGTTCTTC
TRBD1	-	TRBV5-4	TRBJ2-5	CASSLGGQTRGYF	TGTGCCAGCAGCTTGGGGGGACAGACAAGAGGGTACTTC
-	-	TRBV10-3	TRBJ2-3	CAISAAAGTDTQYF	TGTGCCATCAGCGCCGCGGCCGGCACAGATACGCAGTATTTT
-	-	TRBV6-5	TRBJ1-4	CASSSLQGKLFF	TGTGCCAGCAGTTCTTTACAGGGTAAACTGTTTTTT
-	-	TRBV5-1	TRBJ2-3	CASSLGQTNTDTQYF	TGCGCCAGCAGCTTGGGACAGACCAACACAGATACGCAGTATTTT
TRBD1	-	TRBV9	TRBJ1-1	CASSAGQGRGTEAFF	TGTGCCAGCAGCGCTGGACAGGGCCGGGGGACTGAAGCTTTCTTT
TRBD2	-	TRBV6-1	TRBJ2-7	CASSEALYGGRAEDEQYF	TGTGCCAGCAGTGAAGCGCTTTATGGCGGGAGGGCTGAGGACGAGCAGTACTTC
-	-	TRBV5-4	TRBJ2-3	CASSSGRTMSTDTQYF	TGTGCCAGCAGCTCAGGGAGGACCATGAGCACAGATACGCAGTATTTT
-	-	TRBV30	TRBJ2-5	CASVSQETQYF	TGTGCTTCGGTGTCACAAGAGACCCAGTACTTC
TRBD1	once	TRBV6-5	TRBJ1-1	CASSYQGTGNTEAFF	TGTGCCAGCAGTTATCAGGGGACAGGGAACACTGAAGCTTTCTTT
-	once	TRBV28	TRBJ1-5	CASSLVLRSGQPQHF	TGTGCCAGCAGTTTAGTATTGAGGAGTGGTCAGCCCCAGCATTTT
-	-	TRBV28	TRBJ1-4	CASNWGRGSEKLFF	TGTGCCAGCAACTGGGGAAGGGGAAGTGAAAAACTGTTTTTT
TRBD1	-	TRBV5-4	TRBJ1-1	CASSPGYDRGRTEAFF	TGTGCCAGCAGCCCAGGATATGACAGGGGGCGAACTGAAGCTTTCTTT
-	-	TRBV6-5	TRBJ2-7	CASSYSHRQSYEQYF	TGTGCCAGCAGTTATTCCCACCGACAGTCCTACGAGCAGTACTTC
TRBD2	-	TRBV2	TRBJ2-1	CASSYSLGLAGARGYNEQFF	TGTGCCAGCAGTTATTCCTTGGGACTAGCGGGCGCGAGGGGCTACAATGAGCAGTTCTTC
-	-	TRBV27	TRBJ1-1	CASSPGQADGSWWKNTEAFF	TGTGCCAGCAGTCCTGGACAAGCCGATGGAAGTTGGTGGAAGAACACTGAAGCTTTCTTT
TRBD2	-	TRBV5-1	TRBJ2-1	CASSLETSSDEQFF	TGCGCCAGCAGCTTGGAGACTAGCTCTGATGAGCAGTTCTTC
TRBD2	-	TRBV4-1	TRBJ2-7	CASSQGLAGDEQYF	TGCGCCAGCAGCCAAGGACTAGCGGGAGACGAGCAGTACTTC
TRBD2	-	TRBV19	TRBJ2-7	CASRRAGGPGYEQYF	TGTGCCAGCCGCCGAGCGGGAGGGCCTGGGTACGAGCAGTACTTC
TRBD2	-	TRBV15	TRBJ2-7	CATAYPWASGNHEQYF	TGTGCCACAGCCTACCCTTGGGCTAGCGGGAACCACGAGCAGTACTTC
TRBD1	-	TRBV10-3	TRBJ2-3	CAISGRDREWDTQYF	TGTGCCATCAGTGGCCGGGACAGGGAATGGGATACGCAGTATTTT
TRBD1	-	TRBV28	TRBJ2-7	CASSSRDRGTYEQYF	TGTGCCAGCAGTTCCCGAGACAGGGGAACCTACGAGCAGTACTTC
-	-	TRBV2	TRBJ1-4	CASSYLYSLEYEKLFF	TGTGCCAGCAGTTACCTATACAGTCTCGAATATGAAAAACTGTTTTTT
-	-	TRBV18	TRBJ1-2	CASSSRADYGYTF	TGTGCCAGCTCATCCAGGGCTGACTATGGCTACACCTTC
TRBD1	-	TRBV7-9	TRBJ1-1	CASSQGVTEAFF	TGTGCCAGCAGCCAGGGGGTCACTGAAGCTTTCTTT
TRBD1	-	TRBV5-6	TRBJ1-4	CASSSWYSRGRNEKLFF	TGTGCCAGCAGCTCCTGGTACAGTAGGGGGCGGAATGAAAAACTGTTTTTT
TRBD1	-	TRBV10-1	TRBJ2-1	CASSWTGDSNEQFF	TGCGCCAGCAGTTGGACAGGGGATTCCAATGAGCAGTTCTTC
-	-	TRBV19	TRBJ1-3	CASSIVLSGSGNTIYF	TGTGCCAGTAGTATAGTACTTAGCGGGTCGGGAAACACCATATATTTT
-	-	TRBV4-1	TRBJ1-1	CASTGSMMNTEAFF	TGCGCCAGCACCGGGAGCATGATGAACACTGAAGCTTTCTTT
TRBD1	once	TRBV10-1	TRBJ2-1	CASSESLVVQGDNEQFF	TGCGCCAGCAGTGAGTCGTTAGTCGTCCAGGGGGACAATGAGCAGTTCTTC